Listed below are T cell receptor beta chains from one sample, sequenced in a study of cytomegalovirus exposure and HLA in healthy donors. Assay: immunoSEQ multiplex PCR; the TCRdb copy retains only in-frame clones and omits some. The sample table includes roughly 30,000 clones. Input material: PBMCs. The receptors stem from a female donor in good health and CMV-seronegative. CDR3s include the opening cysteine and the closing phenylalanine or tryptophan. Each record gives: clone size, V gene, D gene, J gene, CDR3 DNA, CDR3 protein. The D gene is left open where the match is weak. Only some rows state a clone size, as once, few, many or a class for expanded clones.

>NA|TRBV4-2|TRBD1|TRBJ1-5
TGTGCCAGCAGCCAGGCGGGACAGGACAATCAGCCCCAGCATTTT
CASSQAGQDNQPQHF
>NA|TRBV4-2|TRBD2|TRBJ2-5
TGTGCCAGCAGCCAAGAGGGAGGGAACCAGTACTTC
CASSQEGGNQYF
>NA|TRBV6-5|TRBD1|TRBJ1-6
TGTGCCAGCAGTTACAGGGGGCGGGGTTCACCCCTCCACTTT
CASSYRGRGSPLHF
>NA|TRBV7-9|NA|TRBJ2-1
TGTGCCAGCAGACTCGGTGGTGAGCAGTTCTTC
CASRLGGEQFF
>NA|TRBV30|NA|TRBJ1-6
TGTGCCTGGAACGGACCCGGCAGGGTCAATTCACCCCTCCACTTT
CAWNGPGRVNSPLHF
>NA|TRBV19|NA|TRBJ2-7
TGTGCCAGTAGTATGAGCCGGAGCTCCTACGAGCAGTACTTC
CASSMSRSSYEQYF
>NA|TRBV27|NA|TRBJ2-3
TGTGCCAGCAGTTTATCGTCACGGGGTTTGGATACGCAGTATTTT
CASSLSSRGLDTQYF
>NA|TRBV5-6|TRBD1|TRBJ1-4
TGTGCCAGCAGGCAAGGACAGGGGAATGAAAAACTGTTTTTT
CASRQGQGNEKLFF
>NA|TRBV6-1|NA|TRBJ2-2
TGTGCCAGCAGGAGACAGCCTAACACCGGGGAGCTGTTTTTT
CASRRQPNTGELFF
>NA|TRBV28|NA|TRBJ1-3
TGTGCCAGCGGGGCGGTGGCTGGTGGAAACACCATATATTTT
CASGAVAGGNTIYF
>NA|TRBV5-1|NA|TRBJ2-3
TGCGCCAGCATCCCGATGGGGCTCGGTACAGATACGCAGTATTTT
CASIPMGLGTDTQYF
>NA|TRBV7-8|NA|TRBJ1-5
TGTGCCAGCAGCTTATTGGACAAACTTAGCAATCAGCCCCAGCATTTT
CASSLLDKLSNQPQHF
>NA|TRBV6-5|TRBD1|TRBJ2-2
TGTGCCAGCAGTGACAGGGAGCGAACCGGGGAGCTGTTTTTT
CASSDRERTGELFF
>NA|TRBV4-3|NA|TRBJ1-4
TGCGCCAGCAGCCAGGGTACCTCGGGGGGAACTAATGAAAAACTGTTTTTT
CASSQGTSGGTNEKLFF
>NA|TRBV19|NA|TRBJ2-7
TGTGCCAGTAGTCCCAACACCTCACCCTACGAGCAGTACTTC
CASSPNTSPYEQYF
>NA|TRBV2|TRBD1|TRBJ1-2
TGTGCCAGCAGTGGACAGGGGACGGGAGGCTACACCTTC
CASSGQGTGGYTF
>NA|TRBV30|NA|TRBJ1-2
TGTGCCATTAGTCTCCCTGGCTACACCTTC
CAISLPGYTF
>NA|TRBV7-9|TRBD1|TRBJ2-7
TGTGCCAGCAGCTTTGGGGCCGGGACAGGGGGTTGGGAGCAGTACTTC
CASSFGAGTGGWEQYF
>NA|TRBV18|TRBD2|TRBJ2-5
TGTGCCAGCTCACCTTCTAGCGGGGGGGCCGGAGACACCCAGTACTTC
CASSPSSGGAGDTQYF
>medium-sized|TRBV10-3|TRBD2|TRBJ2-5
TGTGCCACCCTTAGCGGGGGAGGGGCGGAGACCCAGTACTTC
CATLSGGGAETQYF
>NA|TRBV7-9|NA|TRBJ2-7
TGTGCCAGCAGCCCTCTCCTAACCCTCTACGAGCAGTACTTC
CASSPLLTLYEQYF
>NA|TRBV7-2|NA|TRBJ2-3
TGTGCCAGCAGCTTCGGGGGGCCGAGCACAGATACGCAGTATTTT
CASSFGGPSTDTQYF
>NA|TRBV29-1|TRBD1|TRBJ2-1
TGCAGCGTTGATGTTGGGACAGGGGGTCGTGAGCAGTTCTTC
CSVDVGTGGREQFF
>NA|TRBV7-2|TRBD1|TRBJ2-7
TGTGCCAGCAGCCGAGGACAGGGTACCTACGAGCAGTACTTC
CASSRGQGTYEQYF
>NA|TRBV11-2|TRBD1|TRBJ2-6
TGTGCCAGCAGCCGAATCGGACAGGCGAAGTCTGGGGCCAACGTCCTGACTTTC
CASSRIGQAKSGANVLTF
>NA|TRBV10-1|NA|TRBJ2-7
TGCGCCAGCAGTGACACAGGGTCCTCCTACGAGCAGTACTTC
CASSDTGSSYEQYF
>NA|TRBV11-1|NA|TRBJ1-1
TGTGCCAGCAGCTTTGGGATAGGGCAGGGAGCTTTCTTT
CASSFGIGQGAFF
>NA|TRBV18|TRBD1|TRBJ1-1
TGTGCCAGCTCACCCGTCCGGGACAGGGCGAACACTGAAGCTTTCTTT
CASSPVRDRANTEAFF
>NA|TRBV5-6|NA|TRBJ1-3
TGTGCCAGCAGCTTGAGGCAGGGACTATATGGAAACACCATATATTTT
CASSLRQGLYGNTIYF
>NA|TRBV10-2|TRBD2|TRBJ2-1
TGCGCCAGCACCTCACCTCTAGCGGGGGGGCGGAATGAGCAGTTCTTC
CASTSPLAGGRNEQFF
>NA|TRBV6-5|TRBD1|TRBJ1-1
TGTGCCAGCAGTCGGGACAGAATGAACACTGAGGCTTTCTTT
CASSRDRMNTEAFF
>NA|TRBV14|NA|TRBJ1-6
TGTGCCAGCAGCCAAGTGGGGCCCGGGAGGTCACCCCTCCACTTT
CASSQVGPGRSPLHF
>NA|TRBV4-2|NA|TRBJ2-1
TGTGCCAGCGGTCCGGGCAAAGGGGACTATGAGCAGTTCTTC
CASGPGKGDYEQFF
>NA|TRBV7-8|TRBD2|TRBJ2-7
TGTGCCAGCAGCTTAGAGACGGCTAGCGGCTACGAGCAGTACTTC
CASSLETASGYEQYF
>NA|TRBV7-2|NA|TRBJ1-5
TGTGCCAGCAGCTTAGACTTGAATCAGCCCCAGCATTTT
CASSLDLNQPQHF
>NA|TRBV18|TRBD1|TRBJ1-5
TGTGCCAGCTCACCACAGGGGGCTAGCAATCAGCCCCAGCATTTT
CASSPQGASNQPQHF
>NA|TRBV5-4|NA|TRBJ2-5
TGTGCCAGCAGCGTAGGGACATTGGGAGAGACCCAGTACTTC
CASSVGTLGETQYF
>NA|TRBV7-9|NA|TRBJ1-1
TGTGCCAGCAGAGAAACCAGGGCTGACGGGGCTTTCTTT
CASRETRADGAFF
>NA|TRBV27|NA|TRBJ2-1
TGTGCCAGCACTTTCTTCAATGAGCAGTTCTTC
CASTFFNEQFF
>NA|TRBV2|TRBD1|TRBJ2-1
TGTGCCAGCAGGGACAGGGTGGCCTACAATGAGCAGTTCTTC
CASRDRVAYNEQFF
>NA|TRBV5-6|TRBD1|TRBJ1-1
TGTACCAGCAGCTACACAGGGGACACTGAAGCTTTCTTT
CTSSYTGDTEAFF
>NA|TRBV11-1|TRBD1|TRBJ2-7
TGTGCCAGCAGCTTAGCGACAGGGCTAAACTACGAGCAGTACTTC
CASSLATGLNYEQYF
>NA|TRBV11-2|TRBD1|TRBJ2-7
TGTGCCAGCAGCTTTGACAGGGGTAGGGAGCAGTACTTC
CASSFDRGREQYF
>NA|TRBV29-1|TRBD1|TRBJ2-2
TGCAGCGTTGAAGTCGTGCGTGGGCAGGGGGCCTATACCGGGGAGCTGTTTTTT
CSVEVVRGQGAYTGELFF
>NA|TRBV25-1|NA|TRBJ1-2
TGTGCCAGCAGTGAAATTGGACTGGGTCGAGGCTACACCTTC
CASSEIGLGRGYTF